This is a list of T cell receptor beta chains from one sample in a study of regulatory T cells in long-lasting Graves disease. Via MiXCR, TCRdb re-called the multiplex PCR reads, giving one row per CDR3 protein. Here the sample spans about 540,000 distinct CDR3 sequences, less than 15% being singletons. These data also featured in a second study, about T cells in Graves' hyperthyroidism and ophthalmopathy.

The specimen comprised peripheral blood mononuclear cells (PBMCs), sampled at new diagnosis, from a patient treated with antithyroid drugs. The receptors derive from a man between 25 and 39 years old with Graves disease. Each CDR3 is given with its conserved first and last residue. The D gene is left open where the match is weak. Clone size is given for some rows only: seen once, a few or many times, or a class if the clone is expanded.

many,TRBV15,TRBD1,TRBJ2-3,CATSRSGQGTDTQYF,TGTGCCACCAGCAGGTCGGGACAGGGGACAGATACGCAGTATTTT
many,TRBV29-1,-,TRBJ2-5,CSGGLGEWQETQYF,TGCAGCGGTGGGCTGGGGGAGTGGCAAGAGACCCAGTACTTC
many,TRBV12-3/TRBV12-4,TRBD1,TRBJ2-1,CASVHRDRGYNEQFF,TGTGCCAGCGTCCACCGGGACAGGGGTTACAATGAGCAGTTCTTC
many,TRBV7-9,TRBD2,TRBJ2-5,CASSLDGLATPDQYF,TGTGCCAGCAGCTTAGACGGACTAGCGACCCCCGACCAGTACTTC
few,TRBV14,TRBD2,TRBJ2-1,CASSLRLAGGAYEQFF,TGTGCCAGCAGCCTTCGACTAGCGGGAGGAGCGTATGAGCAGTTCTTC
many,TRBV2,TRBD2,TRBJ2-3,CASSTAGGRLADTQYF,TGTGCCAGCAGTACAGCGGGAGGGCGTTTGGCAGATACGCAGTATTTT
many,TRBV2,-,TRBJ2-1,CASGNSEQFF,TGTGCCAGCGGTAACAGTGAGCAGTTCTTC
many,TRBV12-3/TRBV12-4,TRBD2,TRBJ2-2,CASSGTGTAGESHTGELFF,TGTGCCAGCAGTGGGACGGGCACTGCGGGAGAGAGTCACACCGGGGAGCTGTTTTTT
-,TRBV5-6,TRBD1,TRBJ1-5,CASSLLQGASNQPQHF,TGTGCCAGCAGCTTATTGCAGGGGGCCAGCAATCAGCCCCAGCATTTT
many,TRBV27,TRBD2,TRBJ2-7,CASRLGLAGYEQYF,TGTGCCAGCAGGTTAGGATTAGCGGGCTACGAGCAGTACTTC
-,TRBV19,-,TRBJ1-2,CASSSPTGSWRYTF,TGTGCCAGTAGCTCCCCGACAGGCTCGTGGAGGTACACCTTC
many,TRBV29-1,-,TRBJ2-5,CSVFGVQETQYF,TGCAGCGTGTTCGGCGTCCAAGAGACCCAGTACTTC
many,TRBV29-1,-,TRBJ2-5,CSAYIGQETQYF,TGCAGCGCCTACATCGGACAAGAGACCCAGTACTTC
many,TRBV19,TRBD2,TRBJ2-2,CASSIPTSGRASNTGELFF,TGTGCCAGTAGTATCCCGACTAGCGGGAGGGCCTCGAACACCGGGGAGCTGTTTTTT
many,TRBV27,-,TRBJ2-7,CASSLPGTFTYEQYF,TGTGCCAGCAGTTTACCCGGGACCTTTACCTACGAGCAGTACTTC
-,TRBV10-3,TRBD2,TRBJ2-3,CAISEFLGLAVTDTQYF,TGTGCCATCAGTGAGTTTTTGGGACTAGCGGTAACAGATACGCAGTATTTT
many,TRBV2,-,TRBJ1-2,CASSGDTKDGYTF,TGTGCCAGCAGTGGGGACACCAAGGATGGCTACACCTTC
-,TRBV18,-,TRBJ2-7,CASSRAGPYEQHF,TGTGCCAGCTCAAGGGCAGGGCCTTACGAGCAGCACTTC
many,TRBV20-1,-,TRBJ2-7,CSGPVDPYF,TGCAGTGGTCCGGTAGACCCCTACTTC
many,TRBV7-9,TRBD2,TRBJ2-2,CASSLAGGPTGELFF,TGTGCCAGCAGCTTAGCGGGAGGGCCCACCGGGGAGCTGTTTTTT
once,TRBV3-1,-,TRBJ1-3,CASSQGRALSGNTIYF,TGTGCCAGCAGCCAAGGAAGGGCCCTCTCTGGAAACACCATATATTTT
many,TRBV6-1,-,TRBJ1-5,CASSGDGDQPQHF,TGTGCCAGCAGCGGGGACGGCGATCAGCCCCAGCATTTT
-,TRBV19,-,TRBJ2-7,CASSMTASAYEQYF,TGTGCCAGTAGTATGACAGCCTCAGCCTACGAGCAGTACTTC
-,TRBV6-2/TRBV6-3,-,TRBJ2-7,CASRPTGPWREQYF,TGTGCCAGCAGACCGACTGGGCCTTGGAGAGAGCAGTACTTC
many,TRBV11-2,TRBD2,TRBJ2-2,CASSPISGRVNTGELFF,TGTGCCAGCAGCCCGATCAGCGGGAGGGTCAACACCGGGGAGCTGTTTTTT
many,TRBV27,TRBD1,TRBJ1-3,CASREGTGAGNTIYF,TGTGCCAGCAGGGAAGGGACAGGGGCTGGAAACACCATATATTTT
-,TRBV4-1,-,TRBJ2-4,CASSRPLSENIQYF,TGCGCCAGCAGCCGCCCACTAAGCGAAAACATTCAGTACTTC
few,TRBV6-2/TRBV6-3,-,TRBJ2-7,CASRSPGSEEQYF,TGTGCCAGCAGGTCCCCGGGTTCGGAGGAGCAGTACTTC
few,TRBV9,-,TRBJ2-5,CASSGGAIQETQYF,TGTGCCAGCAGCGGAGGGGCTATCCAAGAGACCCAGTACTTC
many,TRBV20-1,-,TRBJ2-1,CSEGQFSYNEQFF,TGCAGTGAGGGTCAGTTCTCCTACAATGAGCAGTTCTTC
-,TRBV7-9,TRBD2,TRBJ2-3,CASSYRTSSDTQYF,TGTGCCAGCAGCTACCGGACTAGTTCAGATACGCAGTATTTT
many,TRBV2,-,TRBJ2-7,CASSERDPLYEQYF,TGTGCCAGCAGTGAAAGGGACCCGCTCTACGAGCAGTACTTC
many,TRBV7-9,-,TRBJ2-4,CASSQGPKNIQYF,TGTGCCAGCAGCCAAGGACCTAAAAACATTCAGTACTTC
few,TRBV4-1,TRBD2,TRBJ2-5,CASSERTSGAYQETQYF,TGTGCCAGCAGCGAGAGGACTAGCGGGGCGTACCAAGAGACCCAGTACTTC
many,TRBV6-1,-,TRBJ1-5,CASREGHQNQPQHF,TGTGCCAGCCGTGAGGGACACCAAAATCAGCCCCAGCATTTT
once,TRBV18,-,TRBJ2-7,CASSPRDASYEQYF,TGTGCCAGCTCACCACGGGACGCCTCCTACGAGCAGTACTTC
-,TRBV29-1,TRBD2,TRBJ2-1,CSSRRLAGGPGEQFF,TGCAGCTCCCGACGACTAGCGGGAGGGCCTGGTGAGCAGTTCTTC
many,TRBV24-1,-,TRBJ2-6,CATSVRYSGANVLTF,TGTGCCACCAGTGTAAGGTACTCTGGGGCCAACGTCCTGACTTTC
few,TRBV15,-,TRBJ2-1,CATSTAGSRAEQFF,TGTGCCACCAGCACGGCTGGGAGCCGCGCTGAGCAGTTCTTC
-,TRBV7-3,-,TRBJ2-1,CASSLRPGWSSYNEQFF,TGTGCCAGCAGCTTGCGCCCGGGGTGGAGCTCCTACAATGAGCAGTTCTTC
-,TRBV3-1,-,TRBJ2-1,CASSPLGGVQGYEQFF,TGTGCCAGCAGCCCCCTTGGCGGGGTGCAAGGATACGAGCAGTTCTTC
many,TRBV2,TRBD2,TRBJ2-3,CASQREGTDTQYF,TGTGCCAGTCAGCGGGAGGGCACAGATACGCAGTATTTT
-,TRBV5-1,TRBD1,TRBJ1-3,CASSLGGQGGNTIYF,TGCGCCAGCAGCTTGGGAGGACAGGGTGGAAACACCATATATTTT
many,TRBV6-1,-,TRBJ1-1,CASSRGFPVPEAFF,TGTGCCAGCAGCCGCGGGTTCCCAGTCCCTGAAGCTTTCTTT
few,TRBV20-1,TRBD2,TRBJ2-7,CSASGGLAGVNRQYF,TGCAGTGCTAGTGGGGGACTAGCGGGAGTGAATAGGCAGTACTTC
few,TRBV10-2,-,TRBJ2-1,CASSDTRRRSYNEQFF,TGCGCCAGCAGTGATACCAGACGGCGGTCATACAATGAGCAGTTCTTC
-,TRBV18,-,TRBJ2-4,CASSPRAGKDIQYF,TGTGCCAGCTCACCACGGGCAGGGAAAGACATTCAGTACTTC